A selection of T cell receptor beta chains follows, all from one sample in a study of shared clonotypes between healthy human individuals. Only in-frame clones appear in the TCRdb table, and some are missing; sequencing was by immunoSEQ multiplex PCR. Among around 2.1 million clones, approximately 94% were seen once, and the ten largest hold roughly 0.13%. Sequencing was carried out using naive CD4+ T cells sorted from blood. The source is a man younger than 35 in good health. Both conserved end residues are part of each CDR3. Each record gives: J gene, V gene, CDR3 protein.

j_call: TRBJ1-3
v_call: TRBV6-5
cdr3_aa: CASGAQVSSGNTIYF

j_call: TRBJ2-1
v_call: TRBV13
cdr3_aa: CASSSRDNEQFF

j_call: TRBJ1-1
v_call: TRBV6-5
cdr3_aa: CASRRRDSNTEAFF

j_call: TRBJ2-1
v_call: TRBV18
cdr3_aa: CASSQGLGNEQFF

j_call: TRBJ2-2
v_call: TRBV30
cdr3_aa: CAWTGLLNTGELFF

j_call: TRBJ2-3
v_call: TRBV6-6
cdr3_aa: CASSARDRGTTDTQYF

j_call: TRBJ2-3
v_call: TRBV30
cdr3_aa: CAWSVLLTSGRTDTQYF

j_call: TRBJ2-1
v_call: TRBV4-3
cdr3_aa: CASSQVGGNNEQFF

j_call: TRBJ1-5
v_call: TRBV7-6
cdr3_aa: CASSPKSPTGGHSNQPQHF

j_call: TRBJ1-3
v_call: TRBV10-3
cdr3_aa: CATNSDSGNTIYF

j_call: TRBJ2-3
v_call: TRBV2
cdr3_aa: CASSRDTNTDTQYF

j_call: TRBJ2-2
v_call: TRBV7-7
cdr3_aa: CASTPEGANTGELFF

j_call: TRBJ2-7
v_call: TRBV25-1
cdr3_aa: CASSETGSDYEQYF

j_call: TRBJ1-1
v_call: TRBV10-3
cdr3_aa: CAISKSTGTTEAFF

j_call: TRBJ2-7
v_call: TRBV7-9
cdr3_aa: CASSSHSQRGPSSYEQYF

j_call: TRBJ2-1
v_call: TRBV7-2
cdr3_aa: CASSLELNWVHEQFF

j_call: TRBJ1-6
v_call: TRBV7-6
cdr3_aa: CASSLALPDRNSPLHF

j_call: TRBJ2-4
v_call: TRBV5-1
cdr3_aa: CASSGREGILAKNIQYF

j_call: TRBJ2-3
v_call: TRBV6-1
cdr3_aa: CASSFSGGNTDTQYF

j_call: TRBJ1-3
v_call: TRBV30
cdr3_aa: CAWRPFSGNTIYF

j_call: TRBJ2-2
v_call: TRBV29-1
cdr3_aa: CSVEGPGTGDGELFF

j_call: TRBJ1-4
v_call: TRBV28
cdr3_aa: CASSLPRAREKLFF

j_call: TRBJ1-3
v_call: TRBV18
cdr3_aa: CASSLTTGQGSGNTIYF

j_call: TRBJ1-6
v_call: TRBV19
cdr3_aa: CASSRVAKSPLHF

j_call: TRBJ1-6
v_call: TRBV7-9
cdr3_aa: CASSPRAGSNSPLHF

j_call: TRBJ2-1
v_call: TRBV5-3
cdr3_aa: CARSLFLDSNEQFF

j_call: TRBJ2-7
v_call: TRBV5-6
cdr3_aa: CASSLVGVNEQYF

j_call: TRBJ2-2
v_call: TRBV7-2
cdr3_aa: CASSLAGGTGELFF

j_call: TRBJ1-5
v_call: TRBV10-3
cdr3_aa: CAISETRDKQPQHF

j_call: TRBJ2-2
v_call: TRBV29-1
cdr3_aa: CSGASVRNGELFF

j_call: TRBJ1-1
v_call: TRBV11-2
cdr3_aa: CASSFMNTEAFF

j_call: TRBJ2-6
v_call: TRBV7-9
cdr3_aa: CASSLAKPGTGANVLTF

j_call: TRBJ2-3
v_call: TRBV20-1
cdr3_aa: CSAGRDHVF

j_call: TRBJ2-3
v_call: TRBV7-9
cdr3_aa: CASSLGSAGGPDTQYF

j_call: TRBJ2-5
v_call: TRBV5-4
cdr3_aa: CASSLGGQGKETQYF

j_call: TRBJ1-3
v_call: TRBV30
cdr3_aa: CAWSPGAGNTIYF

j_call: TRBJ2-5
v_call: TRBV11-1
cdr3_aa: CASSTGTGKETQYF

j_call: TRBJ2-7
v_call: TRBV29-1
cdr3_aa: CSVAAAYEQYF

j_call: TRBJ2-3
v_call: TRBV10-3
cdr3_aa: CATRTSGSTDTQYF

j_call: NA
v_call: TRBV7-9
cdr3_aa: CASSRQDHEQYF

j_call: TRBJ1-4
v_call: TRBV6-5
cdr3_aa: CASSSPDTGKLFF

j_call: TRBJ2-7
v_call: TRBV10-2
cdr3_aa: CASSESTVSSYEQYF

j_call: TRBJ1-6
v_call: TRBV5-4
cdr3_aa: CASSLAGGGGNSPLHF

j_call: TRBJ1-1
v_call: TRBV6-8
cdr3_aa: CASSRWTGPMNTEAFF

j_call: TRBJ2-1
v_call: TRBV11-2
cdr3_aa: CASSLELAGGNEQFF

j_call: TRBJ2-3
v_call: TRBV10-3
cdr3_aa: CAISGGLAGSTDTQYF

j_call: TRBJ2-5
v_call: TRBV5-1
cdr3_aa: CASSPRGGETQYF

j_call: TRBJ1-2
v_call: TRBV27
cdr3_aa: CASSLSMVGTGPFYGYTF

j_call: TRBJ2-1
v_call: TRBV5-1
cdr3_aa: CASSSWTGEGHNEQFF

j_call: TRBJ1-1
v_call: TRBV7-2
cdr3_aa: CASSLERSTEAFF

j_call: TRBJ1-6
v_call: TRBV30
cdr3_aa: CAWSKDSQEPLHF

j_call: TRBJ1-1
v_call: TRBV10-3
cdr3_aa: CAISDPGRMNTEAFF

j_call: TRBJ1-5
v_call: TRBV5-6
cdr3_aa: CASSRRTDNQPQHF

j_call: TRBJ1-6
v_call: TRBV7-9
cdr3_aa: CASSASGSYNSPLHF

j_call: TRBJ1-5
v_call: TRBV11-2
cdr3_aa: CASSLDGWGDQPQHF